This is a list of T cell receptor beta chains from one sample in a study of regulatory T cells in long-lasting Graves disease. TCRdb re-derived calls from the multiplex PCR reads in MiXCR, one entry per CDR3 protein. This sample yields fewer than 400,000 distinct CDR3 sequences, of which 20% are seen a single time; less than 25% belongs to the top ten. The sample consisted of peripheral blood mononuclear cells (PBMCs), taken when the disease was refractory, from a patient treated with antithyroid drugs. These receptors all come from a female donor with Graves disease. The CDR3 runs from the conserved cysteine through the conserved F or W. A D gene is named only where the DNA matches it firmly. Size tells how often a clone was seen (once, few, many) or the class of an expanded clone, and some rows leave it out.

j_gene: TRBJ1-5
v_gene: TRBV6-1
d_gene: .
abundance: .
CDR3nt: TGTGCCAGCAGCGACGGCAGGTTTAGCAATCAGCCCCAGCATTTT
CDR3aa: CASSDGRFSNQPQHF

j_gene: TRBJ2-3
v_gene: TRBV9
d_gene: TRBD2
abundance: .
CDR3nt: TGTGCCAGCAGCGAGGCTAGCGGGATTGCAGATACGCAGTATTTT
CDR3aa: CASSEASGIADTQYF

j_gene: TRBJ2-1
v_gene: TRBV6-2/TRBV6-3
d_gene: TRBD2
abundance: .
CDR3nt: TGTGCCAGCAGTACCCGACTAGCGGGAGTCCAACAGAATGAGCAGTTCTTC
CDR3aa: CASSTRLAGVQQNEQFF

j_gene: TRBJ1-1
v_gene: TRBV25-1
d_gene: .
abundance: .
CDR3nt: TGTGCCAGCAGTGATTATGGTAGCACTGAAGCTTTCTTT
CDR3aa: CASSDYGSTEAFF

j_gene: TRBJ2-3
v_gene: TRBV5-5
d_gene: .
abundance: .
CDR3nt: TGTGCCAGCAGCTGGAGTGGGAGTATCACAGATACGCAGTATTTT
CDR3aa: CASSWSGSITDTQYF

j_gene: TRBJ2-7
v_gene: TRBV7-2
d_gene: .
abundance: .
CDR3nt: TGTGCCAGCAGCCAAGGGGAAGGTCACTACGAGCAGTACTTC
CDR3aa: CASSQGEGHYEQYF

j_gene: TRBJ2-7
v_gene: TRBV28
d_gene: .
abundance: many
CDR3nt: TGTGCCAGCACCCCAGGGTGGGGGGCCGAGCAGTACTTC
CDR3aa: CASTPGWGAEQYF

j_gene: TRBJ2-5
v_gene: TRBV7-2
d_gene: .
abundance: many
CDR3nt: TGTGCCAGCACCTCCCGCGGGTCAGGGGCAGAGACCCAGTACTTC
CDR3aa: CASTSRGSGAETQYF

j_gene: TRBJ2-7
v_gene: TRBV19
d_gene: .
abundance: .
CDR3nt: TGTGCCAGTGGACGGTCGAGCTCCTACGAGCAGTACTTC
CDR3aa: CASGRSSSYEQYF

j_gene: TRBJ1-5
v_gene: TRBV10-2
d_gene: .
abundance: many
CDR3nt: TGCGCCAGCAGTGAGTCTGGGGGGAATAATCAGCCCCAGCATTTT
CDR3aa: CASSESGGNNQPQHF

j_gene: TRBJ1-1
v_gene: TRBV19
d_gene: .
abundance: few
CDR3nt: TGTGCCAGTAGTCGACCGGGACCCATGAACACTGAAGCTTTCTTT
CDR3aa: CASSRPGPMNTEAFF

j_gene: TRBJ1-5
v_gene: TRBV10-2
d_gene: .
abundance: few
CDR3nt: TGCGCCAGCAACCATACACAGACGAGTCAGCCCCAGCATTTT
CDR3aa: CASNHTQTSQPQHF

j_gene: TRBJ2-7
v_gene: TRBV7-9
d_gene: TRBD1
abundance: few
CDR3nt: TGTGCCAGCAGCTTCGGGCAGGGGGCAGTCGAGCAGTACTTC
CDR3aa: CASSFGQGAVEQYF

j_gene: TRBJ2-7
v_gene: TRBV15
d_gene: .
abundance: .
CDR3nt: TGTGCCACCAGCAGAGCGGGCGGGTTGGCCTACGAGCAGTACTTC
CDR3aa: CATSRAGGLAYEQYF

j_gene: TRBJ2-5
v_gene: TRBV15
d_gene: TRBD1
abundance: many
CDR3nt: TGTGCCACCAGTCCCCGGACAGGACAAGAGACCCAGTACTTC
CDR3aa: CATSPRTGQETQYF

j_gene: TRBJ2-2
v_gene: TRBV27
d_gene: .
abundance: many
CDR3nt: TGTGCCAGCAGCTCCCTTGGTGGGGAGCTGTTTTTT
CDR3aa: CASSSLGGELFF

j_gene: TRBJ2-3
v_gene: TRBV24-1
d_gene: .
abundance: few
CDR3nt: TGTGCCACCGCGACCAGCAATGAGGTCCCAGATACGCAGTATTTT
CDR3aa: CATATSNEVPDTQYF

j_gene: TRBJ1-4
v_gene: TRBV25-1
d_gene: TRBD1
abundance: .
CDR3nt: TGTGCCAGCAGTGGACCAGGGGGAGGGACTCGACTTACTGCAACTAATGAAAAACTGTTTTTT
CDR3aa: CASSGPGGGTRLTATNEKLFF

j_gene: TRBJ2-7
v_gene: TRBV10-3
d_gene: .
abundance: .
CDR3nt: TGTGCCATCAGTGAGTCCGGGGACGTATTAAGCGGAGGCTTATACGAGCAGTACTTC
CDR3aa: CAISESGDVLSGGLYEQYF

j_gene: TRBJ2-1
v_gene: TRBV11-3
d_gene: .
abundance: many
CDR3nt: TGTGCCAGCAGCTCTCGAGCCCGGGCTCGGGACAATGAGCAGTTCTTC
CDR3aa: CASSSRARARDNEQFF

j_gene: TRBJ1-2
v_gene: TRBV20-1
d_gene: .
abundance: few
CDR3nt: TGCAGTGCTAGTTATCAAAACACGAACTATGGCTACACCTTC
CDR3aa: CSASYQNTNYGYTF

j_gene: TRBJ2-1
v_gene: TRBV12-3/TRBV12-4
d_gene: .
abundance: few
CDR3nt: TGTGCCAGCAGTTTACTTGAACCGGGTGAGCAGTTCTTC
CDR3aa: CASSLLEPGEQFF

j_gene: TRBJ1-4
v_gene: TRBV4-3
d_gene: TRBD1
abundance: few
CDR3nt: TGCGCCAGCAGCCAAGATTCAGGGGGCGGTGAAAAACTGTTTTTT
CDR3aa: CASSQDSGGGEKLFF

j_gene: TRBJ2-2
v_gene: TRBV14
d_gene: .
abundance: .
CDR3nt: TGTGCCAGCAGCCAAATATCAGATACCGGGGAGCTGTTTTTT
CDR3aa: CASSQISDTGELFF

j_gene: TRBJ2-2
v_gene: TRBV19
d_gene: .
abundance: few
CDR3nt: TGTGCCAGTAGCCCAGCTCATTTCACCGGGGAGCTGTTTTTT
CDR3aa: CASSPAHFTGELFF

j_gene: TRBJ2-6
v_gene: TRBV11-2
d_gene: .
abundance: .
CDR3nt: TGTGCCAGCAGCTTAACTATCGGGATCTCTGGGGCCAACGTCCTGACTTTC
CDR3aa: CASSLTIGISGANVLTF

j_gene: TRBJ2-7
v_gene: TRBV20-1
d_gene: .
abundance: many
CDR3nt: TGCAGTGCTACGGTCGGGATGTACGAGCAGTACTTC
CDR3aa: CSATVGMYEQYF

j_gene: TRBJ2-7
v_gene: TRBV20-1
d_gene: .
abundance: .
CDR3nt: TGCAGTGCTAGAGTGGGGGGTTACGAGCAGTACTTC
CDR3aa: CSARVGGYEQYF

j_gene: TRBJ1-2
v_gene: TRBV2
d_gene: .
abundance: .
CDR3nt: TGTGCCAGCAGTGAAGACCGCCGTAGGGAGACTAACTATGGCTACACCTTC
CDR3aa: CASSEDRRRETNYGYTF